The next 12 T cell receptor beta chains were all read from a single sample in a study of OX40 agonist ivuxolimab in advanced cancers. Data came from immunoSEQ multiplex PCR; TCRdb stores just in-frame clones and leaves some out. The profile shows about 40,000 clones, about 89% of them singletons. The sample consisted of CD4+ or CD8+ T cells sorted from blood, taken in a trial of the OX40 agonist ivuxolimab. The receptors come from an adult with an advanced solid tumor such as melanoma, head and neck, liver or kidney cancer.

CDR3 residues: CASSPRHWQETQYF. The DNA for the CDR3 is TGTGCCAGCTCACCACGACATTGGCAAGAGACCCAGTACTTC. V gene TRBV18 combines with J gene TRBJ2-5; D not certain. Trimming shortened V by 1 base and J by 2 bases, and 8 bases separated the two germline ends. Germline V gene data show CDR1 as KGHSH and CDR2 as LQKENI. This CDR3 contains 14 residues.

The rearrangement joins TRBV30 to TRBJ1-6, with unresolved D. The CDR3 loop spans 15 amino acids. The germline V gene encodes CDR1 GTSNPN and CDR2 SVGIG (reference sequence). V lost 2 bases and J 5 bases, leaving 13 bases between the germline ends. The DNA of the CDR3 is TGTGCCTGGAGTCCCCAAGTGCCCGATAATTCACCCCTCCACTTT. Translated: CAWSPQVPDNSPLHF. Variable domain in full (rest from reference TRBV30 and TRBJ1-6): SQTIHQWPATLVQPVGSPLSLECTVEGTSNPNLYWYRQAAGRGLQLLFYSVGIGQISSEVPQNLSASRPQDRQFILSSKKLLLSDSGFYLCAWSPQVPDNSPLHFGNGTRLTVT.

This chain connects TRBV12-2 to TRBJ1-5; TRBD1 is taken as the D call from the table, unchecked against the DNA. TRBV12-2 is labeled a pseudogene. This CDR3 has 15 amino acids. CDR3 amino acids: CASRSGGIGNQPQHF. In DNA, the CDR3 is TGTGCAAGTCGGTCAGGGGGAATAGGCAATCAGCCCCAGCATTTT.

In its sample, this clone was seen a few times. The chain employs TRBV18 and TRBJ2-7; perhaps TRBD1 as D (6 bases). Germline V gene data show CDR1 as KGHSH and CDR2 as LQKENI. This CDR3 contains 14 residues. Trimming left V 4 bases short and J 0 bases short, with 10 bases between. The CDR3 DNA reads TGTGCCAGCTCACGAGGACAGCCCTCCTACGAGCAGTACTTC. Translated, it gives CASSRGQPSYEQYF. The complete variable domain, with remaining parts taken from reference TRBV18 and TRBJ2-7, reads NAGVMQNPRHLVRRRGQEARLRCSPMKGHSHVYWYRQLPEEGLKFMVYLQKENIIDESGMPKERFSAEFPKEGPSILRIQQVVRGDSAAYFCASSRGQPSYEQYFGPGTRLTVT.

The gene calls are TRBV6-5 and TRBJ2-1; no firm D call. V was cut by 4 bases and J by 12 bases, with 16 bases left in between. The CDR3 extends over 13 amino acids. Per germline, CDR1 MNHEY and CDR2 SVGAGI. CDR3: CASSSPGVRVQFF. For the CDR3, the DNA is TGTGCCAGCAGTTCCCCGGGCGTACGGGTGCAGTTCTTC.

This rearrangement joins TRBV7-2 to TRBJ1-1; D is unclear. Germline values: CDR1 SGHTA, CDR2 FQGNSA. The CDR3 runs to 14 residues. Trimming left V 4 bases short and J 8 bases short, with 17 bases between. CDR3 residues: CASSSRGLPIEAFF. For the CDR3, the DNA is TGTGCCAGCAGCTCGAGAGGACTGCCGATAGAAGCTTTCTTT.

This chain joins TRBV5-6 and TRBJ1-5, with D possibly matching TRBD1 (6 bases). V dropped 2 bases and J dropped 1 base, with 7 bases sitting between them. The germline V gene encodes CDR1 SGHDT and CDR2 YYEEEE. The CDR3 contains 14 residues. CDR3 coding DNA: TGTGCCAGCAGCTTCAGGGGAAGCAATCAGCCCCAGCATTTT. Translation: CASSFRGSNQPQHF.

Concerning this clone itself: This specimen includes other DNA sequences encoding the same CDR3. This chain links TRBV19 with TRBJ2-7; 9 nucleotides agree with TRBD1. Losses at the gene ends were 6 bases for V and 1 base for J; bases not matched to a gene: 4. This CDR3 has 14 residues. Germline assignment: CDR1 LNHDA and CDR2 SQIVND (reference sequence). This CDR3 is CASSRDRASYEQYF. The CDR3 nucleotides are TGTGCCAGTAGCCGGGACAGGGCTTCCTACGAGCAGTACTTC. The whole variable domain, remainder taken from reference TRBV19 and TRBJ2-7, is DGGITQSPKYLFRKEGQNVTLSCEQNLNHDAMYWYRQDPGQGLRLIYYSQIVNDFQKGDIAEGYSVSREKKESFPLTVTSAQKNPTAFYLCASSRDRASYEQYFGPGTRLTVT.

This clone was found once. The genes are TRBV6-5 and TRBJ1-4; a possible D gene is TRBD1 (5 bases). Germline-derived CDR1 and CDR2 are MNHEY and SVGAGI. Trimming stripped 5 bases from V and 5 bases from J, with 15 bases between. This CDR3 is built from 15 residues. The CDR3 DNA follows: TGTGCCAGCAGTATATCAAGGGGAAGGAATGAAAAACTGTTTTTT. Its protein product is CASSISRGRNEKLFF.

This clone was recorded once. The chain combines TRBV20-1 with TRBJ2-5; no definite D call. V was trimmed by 1 base and J by 4 bases, leaving 1 base between them. Per germline, CDR1 DFQATT and CDR2 SNEGSKA (reference sequence). This CDR3 has 10 residues. CDR3 coding DNA: TGCAGTGCTAGAGCAGAGACCCAGTACTTC. Its protein product is CSARAETQYF.

This rearrangement joins TRBV7-2 to TRBJ2-5, with D possibly called TRBD1 or TRBD2 (6 bases each). The CDR3 is 15 residues long. CDR1 and CDR2 from the germline V gene are SGHTA and FQGNSA. V was clipped by 0 bases and J by 4 bases, with 12 bases between them. For the CDR3, the DNA is TGTGCCAGCAGCTTAGCTAGCGGAGGGGGAGAGACCCAGTACTTC. It is translated as CASSLASGGGETQYF.

This clone occurred a few times. The chain combines TRBV10-3 with TRBJ1-1; D is unresolved. The ends were cut back, 6 bases at V and 3 bases at J, with 5 bases in the middle. Germline CDR1 and CDR2: ENHRY and SYGVKD. This CDR3 region has 11 residues. CDR3 nucleotide sequence: TGTGCCATCAGGGAAGACACTGAAGCTTTCTTT. Protein sequence: CAIREDTEAFF.